A single sample is the source of the 6 T cell receptor beta chains below, sequenced in a study of blood T cell repertoires in COVID-19. The data were produced by immunoSEQ multiplex PCR, yet TCRdb's version contains in-frame clones alone and is incomplete. Among about 40,000 clones listed, around 85% were seen once. Sequences were obtained from peripheral blood. Receptors originate from a woman in her sixties with acute or convalescent COVID-19.

V and J are TRBV27 and TRBJ1-5; 12 bases match TRBD1. The V gene end was trimmed by 8 bases and the J gene end by 0 bases; junction bases not matched to a gene: 2. Germline CDR1 is MNHEY and CDR2 is SMNVEV (reference sequence). CDR3 size: 15 residues. CDR3 coding DNA: TGTGCCAGCTGGGACAGGGGGCTTAGCAATCAGCCCCAGCATTTT. Translated, it gives CASWDRGLSNQPQHF.

The rearrangement joins TRBV19 to TRBJ2-3; D remains ambiguous. The CDR3 has 13 amino acids. In germline, CDR1 is LNHDA, CDR2 SQIVND (reference sequence). V lost 3 bases to trimming and J lost 5 bases, with 9 bases between them. The CDR3, as DNA: TGTGCCAGTAGTATGTACTACGGAGATACGCAGTATTTT. Its translation is CASSMYYGDTQYF.

The CDR3 protein is CASCRGLLEQPQHF. The CDR3, as DNA: TGTGCCAGCTGTAGGGGGCTATTAGAGCAGCCCCAGCATTTT. The chain has TRBV28 and TRBJ1-5; 7 bases agree with TRBD1. Germline V gene sequence: CDR1 MDHEN, CDR2 SYDVKM. J lost 7 bases, V lost 8 bases, and 11 bases had no gene match. The CDR3 totals 14 residues.

The V and J genes are TRBV6-6 and TRBJ1-2; 7 nucleotides line up with TRBD1. The trim removed 7 bases at V and 3 bases at J, leaving 2 bases unmatched. The CDR3 consists of 12 residues. CDR1 MNHNY and CDR2 SVGAGI come from the germline V gene (reference sequence). The CDR3 here is CASNTGDYGYTF. The CDR3 coding sequence is TGTGCCAGCAACACAGGGGACTATGGCTACACCTTC.

This chain uses TRBV5-8 with TRBJ1-6, with a weak D call TRBD1 (5 bases). V shed 4 bases and J shed 12 bases, with 14 bases lying between them. CDR1 is SGHTS, CDR2 YDEGEE, per germline. CDR3 length equals 13 residues. CDR3 protein: CASSGGTFRPLHF. The CDR3 bases are TGTGCCAGCAGCGGAGGGACGTTTAGACCCCTCCACTTT.

The rearrangement joins TRBV28 to TRBJ1-6; no reliable D call. Between the trimmed V and J ends, which lost 7 bases and 1 base, there was a span of 11 bases. Germline V gene lookup returns CDR1 MDHEN and CDR2 SYDVKM. This CDR3 is built from 15 residues. The CDR3 loop reads CASNSYRSYNSPLHF. In DNA form, the CDR3 reads TGTGCCAGCAATTCTTATCGGTCCTATAATTCACCCCTCCACTTT.